Listed below are T cell receptor beta chains from one sample, sequenced in a study of blood T cell repertoires in COVID-19. Clones were sequenced by immunoSEQ multiplex PCR, and TCRdb holds only the in-frame ones, with some missing. The profile shows 61,000 or so clones, around nine tenths of them singletons. Sequencing used peripheral blood. Receptors were obtained from a woman aged 45-65 years with active or convalescent COVID-19. CDR3s include the opening cysteine and the closing phenylalanine or tryptophan. Each record gives: V gene, clone size, J gene, CDR3 length, D gene, CDR3 protein, CDR3 DNA. D genes are given only for firm matches. Size tells how often a clone was seen (once, few, many) or the class of an expanded clone, and some rows leave it out.

v_call: TRBV11-2
clone_size: -
j_call: TRBJ1-6
cdr3_length: 17
d_call: TRBD1
cdr3_aa: CASSLGPGQGMNSPLHF
cdr3_nt: TGTGCCAGCAGCTTAGGCCCGGGACAGGGAATGAATTCACCCCTCCACTTT

v_call: TRBV27
clone_size: -
j_call: TRBJ1-3
cdr3_length: 14
d_call: -
cdr3_aa: CASSLDRAGNTIYF
cdr3_nt: TGTGCCAGCAGTTTGGACAGAGCTGGAAACACCATATATTTT

v_call: TRBV1
clone_size: -
j_call: TRBJ1-2
cdr3_length: 14
d_call: -
cdr3_aa: CTSPRRDDNYGYTF
cdr3_nt: TGCACCAGTCCCCGGAGGGACGATAACTATGGCTACACCTTC

v_call: TRBV9
clone_size: -
j_call: TRBJ1-1
cdr3_length: 16
d_call: TRBD1
cdr3_aa: CASSSVGTGSNTEAFF
cdr3_nt: TGTGCCAGCAGCAGCGTAGGGACAGGGTCGAACACTGAAGCTTTCTTT

v_call: TRBV2
clone_size: -
j_call: TRBJ1-6
cdr3_length: 16
d_call: -
cdr3_aa: CASSRVPHYYNSPLHF
cdr3_nt: TGTGCCAGCAGCCGGGTCCCGCACTATTATAATTCACCCCTCCACTTT

v_call: TRBV19
clone_size: -
j_call: TRBJ1-2
cdr3_length: 15
d_call: -
cdr3_aa: CASSRRPGANYGYTF
cdr3_nt: TGTGCCAGTTCCCGCCGACCGGGAGCTAACTATGGCTACACCTTC

v_call: TRBV7-7
clone_size: -
j_call: TRBJ2-1
cdr3_length: 15
d_call: -
cdr3_aa: CASSLGQSGYNEQFF
cdr3_nt: TGTGCTAGCAGCTTAGGACAGTCGGGTTACAATGAGCAGTTCTTC

v_call: TRBV18
clone_size: once
j_call: TRBJ2-3
cdr3_length: 14
d_call: TRBD1
cdr3_aa: CASSPQGATDTQYF
cdr3_nt: TGTGCCAGCTCACCACAGGGGGCGACAGATACGCAGTATTTT

v_call: TRBV2
clone_size: once
j_call: TRBJ2-6
cdr3_length: 14
d_call: -
cdr3_aa: CASSSSSGANVLTF
cdr3_nt: TGTGCCAGCAGCTCCAGCTCTGGGGCCAACGTCCTGACTTTC

v_call: TRBV5-1
clone_size: many
j_call: TRBJ2-4
cdr3_length: 13
d_call: -
cdr3_aa: CASSLPGMDIQYF
cdr3_nt: TGCGCCAGCAGCTTACCAGGGATGGACATTCAGTACTTC

v_call: TRBV6-5
clone_size: -
j_call: TRBJ2-7
cdr3_length: 14
d_call: TRBD2
cdr3_aa: CASRYTSGYYEQYF
cdr3_nt: TGTGCCAGCAGATACACTAGCGGTTACTACGAGCAGTACTTC

v_call: TRBV11-2
clone_size: -
j_call: TRBJ2-3
cdr3_length: 17
d_call: TRBD2
cdr3_aa: CASSLVASGRATDTQYF
cdr3_nt: TGTGCCAGCAGCTTAGTTGCCAGCGGGAGGGCCACAGATACGCAGTATTTT

v_call: TRBV9
clone_size: -
j_call: TRBJ1-5
cdr3_length: 16
d_call: TRBD1
cdr3_aa: CASSAGTGELGQPQHF
cdr3_nt: TGTGCCAGCAGCGCCGGGACAGGGGAGTTAGGTCAGCCCCAGCATTTT

v_call: TRBV9
clone_size: -
j_call: TRBJ2-3
cdr3_length: 15
d_call: -
cdr3_aa: CASSEFAGSTDTQYF
cdr3_nt: TGTGCCAGCAGCGAATTTGCGGGTAGCACAGATACGCAGTATTTT

v_call: TRBV4-1
clone_size: -
j_call: TRBJ2-7
cdr3_length: 12
d_call: -
cdr3_aa: CASSQGSGEQYF
cdr3_nt: TGCGCCAGCAGCCAAGGTTCGGGAGAGCAGTACTTC

v_call: TRBV5-1
clone_size: once
j_call: TRBJ2-5
cdr3_length: 13
d_call: -
cdr3_aa: CASSAPSQETQYF
cdr3_nt: TGCGCCAGCAGCGCGCCCTCTCAAGAGACCCAGTACTTC